This TCR beta chain emerged from a study of CD8+ T cells in alopecia areata. The germline V gene encodes CDR1 SGHDT and CDR2 YYEEEE. This CDR3 spans 13 amino acids. V lost 2 bases and J lost 0, with 6 bases in between. The sequencing template was cDNA reverse transcribed from extracted RNA. Profiled with immunoSEQ multiplex PCR; TCRdb holds only in-frame clones, not every one. The data show around 200,000 clones, around 50% seen once. Regarding this clone: Its cognate antigen is unknown. This specimen includes other DNA sequences encoding the same CDR3.

The treatment is: oral pan-JAK inhibitor, 5-10 mg twice daily. Sorted populations comprised CD4+ and CD8+ T cells obtained from PBMCs. Study results and caveats: Having one nonresponder leaves uncertain how baseline CD8+ expansion relates to response.

The chain has TRBV5-6 and TRBJ2-7, with D uncertain. The source of this sequence is a human donor with alopecia areata. The sample here was CD8+ T cells sorted from blood, taken at week 24, from a patient treated with tofacitinib. For the CDR3, the DNA is TGTGCCAGCAGCTTCGGTAGCTCCTACGAGCAGTACTTC. This translates into CASSFGSSYEQYF.